Listed here are 12 T cell receptor beta chains from one sample, sequenced in a study of T cells after yellow fever vaccination. TCRdb re-called the 5' RACE reads through MiXCR, storing one row per CDR3 protein. The data contain approximately 550,000 distinct CDR3 sequences, approximately 13% of them singletons. The starting material was PBMCs, obtained on the day of the yellow fever booster vaccination. Every receptor here comes from a man aged 25 to 40 who received the YFV17D yellow fever vaccine.

This clonotype was observed a handful of times. The gene calls are TRBV29-1 and TRBJ1-1; perhaps TRBD1 as D (5 bases). The V end was cut by 4 bases, the J end by 6 bases, with 18 bases between. CDR3 length: 14 residues. CDR1 SQVTM and CDR2 ANQGSEA come from the germline V gene. The CDR3 DNA follows: TGCAGCGTTGTCCCGGGACGCCGAGGGGCTGAAGCTTTCTTT. Its protein product is CSVVPGRRGAEAFF.

The chain links TRBV2 to TRBJ2-5; D unresolved. The V end lost 10 bases, the J end lost 13 bases, and 16 bases lay between the germline ends. CDR1 and CDR2 (germline): SNHLY, FYNNEI. The CDR3 runs 10 residues. The CDR3 DNA reads as TGTGCCACTCGGACGGCAGACCTGTACTTC. Its translation is CATRTADLYF.

This clonotype has just a few counts. The rearrangement joins TRBV5-1 to TRBJ2-7, with TRBD1 matching over 7 bases. The germline gives CDR1 SGHRS, CDR2 YFSETQ. The CDR3 consists of 14 residues. V lost 4 bases and J lost 5; bases outside the gene matches: 9. CDR3 protein: CASSPEAGGNEQYF. In DNA form, the CDR3 reads TGCGCCAGCAGCCCGGAGGCAGGGGGAAACGAGCAGTACTTC.

The genes are TRBV27 and TRBJ2-1; 8 nucleotides match TRBD2. CDR1 MNHEY and CDR2 SMNVEV come from the germline V gene (reference sequence). V was clipped by 7 bases and J by 8 bases; unmatched bases: 13. This CDR3 is built from 15 residues. CDR3 coding DNA: TGTGCCAGCAACACCGGGACTAGTTTATCGGATGAGCAGTTCTTC. This gives the protein CASNTGTSLSDEQFF.

The chain links TRBV7-2 to TRBJ2-1; D could derive from TRBD1 or TRBD2 (7 bases each). V shed 4 bases and J shed 6 bases, with 13 bases lying between them. CDR1 is SGHTA and CDR2 is FQGNSA in the germline V gene. This CDR3 region has 14 residues. For the CDR3, the DNA is TGTGCCAGCAGCTCAGGGGGGGCCCTCAATGAGCAGTTCTTC. As protein: CASSSGGALNEQFF. Full variable domain (rest looked up from reference TRBV7-2 and TRBJ2-1): GAGVSQSPSNKVTEKGKDVELRCDPISGHTALYWYRQSLGQGLEFLIYFQGNSAPDKSGLPSDRFSAERTGGSVSTLTIQRTQQEDSAVYLCASSSGGALNEQFFGPGTRLTVL.

The rearrangement links TRBV29-1 to TRBJ1-2, with D perhaps matching TRBD1 (5 bases). This CDR3 contains 12 residues. Deletions cut 4 bases from V and 4 bases from J, with 10 bases between. The V gene's germline CDR1 is SQVTM and CDR2 ANQGSEA. The CDR3 is CSVVSGGYGYTF. The CDR3 DNA reads as TGCAGCGTTGTGTCGGGGGGCTATGGCTACACCTTC.

V usage is TRBV6-5 and J usage is TRBJ2-7; 7 bases align to TRBD2. V dropped 3 bases and J dropped 1; count of bases not matched to a gene: 15. Germline V gene sequence: CDR1 MNHEY, CDR2 SVGAGI. CDR3 length: 18 amino acids. This chain's CDR3 is CASSYGAGATQGSYEQYF. The DNA for the CDR3 is TGTGCCAGCAGTTATGGGGCGGGAGCGACCCAGGGTTCCTACGAGCAGTACTTC.

The CDR3 coding sequence is TGCGCCAGCAGCAACACAGGCTACAATGAGCAGTTCTTC. It codes for CASSNTGYNEQFF. This rearrangement joins TRBV4-3 to TRBJ2-1, with D possibly matching TRBD1 (5 bases). CDR3 length: 13 amino acids. Per the germline V gene, CDR1 is LGHNA and CDR2 is YSLEER. The V end was cut by 5 bases, the J end by 3 bases, with 8 bases between.

In its sample, this clonotype was seen many times. The V gene is TRBV9, the J gene TRBJ1-1; D ambiguous. Between the trimmed V and J ends, which lost 0 bases and 5 bases, there was a span of 8 bases. The CDR3 has 13 amino acids. CDR1 and CDR2 from the germline V gene are SGDLS and YYNGEE. The DNA for the CDR3 is TGTGCCAGCAGCGTAGTCAGTGAGACTGAAGCTTTCTTT. Protein product: CASSVVSETEAFF. Combining the CDR3 with reference TRBV9 and TRBJ1-1 gives the whole variable domain DSGVTQTPKHLITATGQRVTLRCSPRSGDLSVYWYQQSLDQGLQFLIQYYNGEERAKGNILERFSAQQFPDLHSELNLSSLELGDSALYFCASSVVSETEAFFGQGTRLTVV.

V and J are TRBV6-2 or TRBV6-3 and TRBJ2-2, with a tentative D call TRBD2 (6 bases). This CDR3 has 14 residues. V shed 8 bases and J shed 1 base, with 11 bases lying between them. From germline, CDR1 is MNHEY and CDR2 SVGEGT. The DNA of the CDR3 is TGTGCCAGCGGGGACTCTTTGAACACCGGGGAGCTGTTTTTT. It codes for CASGDSLNTGELFF.

This clonotype was detected only a few times. The chain is built from TRBV6-5 and TRBJ2-1; tentative D call: TRBD1 (6 bases). Germline V gives CDR1 MNHEY, CDR2 SVGAGI. V was shortened by 0 bases and J by 5 bases, with 11 bases between the two germline ends. CDR3 length: 15 amino acids. In DNA form, the CDR3 reads TGTGCCAGCAGTTACTCAAGCAGGGGAGACAATGAGCAGTTCTTC. Protein sequence: CASSYSSRGDNEQFF.

This clonotype occurred a few times. The gene calls are TRBV12-3 or TRBV12-4 and TRBJ2-5, with TRBD2 matching over 11 bases. The CDR3 runs 15 residues. Trimming at V came to 5 bases and at J to 6 bases, leaving 8 bases not matched to a gene. The CDR3 sequence is CASSPLAGGMKTQYF. DNA of the CDR3: TGTGCCAGCAGTCCTCTAGCGGGGGGCATGAAGACCCAGTACTTC.